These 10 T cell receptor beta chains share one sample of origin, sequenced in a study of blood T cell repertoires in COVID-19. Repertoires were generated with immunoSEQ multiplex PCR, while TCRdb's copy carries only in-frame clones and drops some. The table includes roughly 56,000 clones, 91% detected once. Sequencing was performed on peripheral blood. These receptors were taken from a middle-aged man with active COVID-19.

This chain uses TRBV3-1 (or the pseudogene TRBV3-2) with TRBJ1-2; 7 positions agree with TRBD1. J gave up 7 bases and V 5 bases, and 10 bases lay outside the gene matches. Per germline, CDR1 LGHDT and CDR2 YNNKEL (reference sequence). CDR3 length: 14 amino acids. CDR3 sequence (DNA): TGTGCCAGCAGCGTTGATAGGGGGCGCGGTGGCTACACCTTC. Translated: CASSVDRGRGGYTF.

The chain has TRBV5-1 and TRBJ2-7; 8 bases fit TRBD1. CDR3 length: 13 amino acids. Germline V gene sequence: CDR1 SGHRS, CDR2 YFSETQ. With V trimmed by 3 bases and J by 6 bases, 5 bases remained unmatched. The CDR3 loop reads CASSSTRGREQYF. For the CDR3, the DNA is TGCGCCAGCAGCTCTACCAGGGGGCGCGAGCAGTACTTC.

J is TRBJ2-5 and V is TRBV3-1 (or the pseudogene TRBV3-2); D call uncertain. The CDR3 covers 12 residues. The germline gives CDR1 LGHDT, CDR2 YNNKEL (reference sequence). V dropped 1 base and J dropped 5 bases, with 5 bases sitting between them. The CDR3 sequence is CASSQVRETQYF. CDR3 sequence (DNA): TGTGCCAGCAGCCAAGTTCGGGAGACCCAGTACTTC.

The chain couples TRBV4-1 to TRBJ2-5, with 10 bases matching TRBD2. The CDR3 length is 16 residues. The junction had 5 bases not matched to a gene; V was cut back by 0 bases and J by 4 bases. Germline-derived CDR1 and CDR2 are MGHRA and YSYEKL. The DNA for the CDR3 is TGCGCCAGCAGCCAAGATCCCCCTAGCGGGGGAGAGACCCAGTACTTC. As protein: CASSQDPPSGGETQYF.

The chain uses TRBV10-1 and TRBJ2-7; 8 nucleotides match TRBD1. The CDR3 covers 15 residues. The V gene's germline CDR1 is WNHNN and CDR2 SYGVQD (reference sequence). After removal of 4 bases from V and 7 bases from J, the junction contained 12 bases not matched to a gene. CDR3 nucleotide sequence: TGCGCCAGCAGTGTTTCGCAGGGGGCGATTGGAGAGCAGTACTTC. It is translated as CASSVSQGAIGEQYF.

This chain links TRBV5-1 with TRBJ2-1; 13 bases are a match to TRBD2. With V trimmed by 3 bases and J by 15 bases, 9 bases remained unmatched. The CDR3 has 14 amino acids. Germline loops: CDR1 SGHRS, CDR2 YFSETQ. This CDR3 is CASSSGTSGEGGFF. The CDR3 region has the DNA TGCGCCAGCAGCTCCGGGACTAGCGGGGAAGGGGGGTTCTTC.

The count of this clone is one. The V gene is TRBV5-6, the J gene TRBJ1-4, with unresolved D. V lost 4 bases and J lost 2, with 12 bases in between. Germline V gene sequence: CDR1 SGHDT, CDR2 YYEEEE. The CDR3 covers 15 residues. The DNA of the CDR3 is TGTGCCAGCAGCCTTCCCGGTTCGACTAATGAAAAACTGTTTTTT. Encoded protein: CASSLPGSTNEKLFF.

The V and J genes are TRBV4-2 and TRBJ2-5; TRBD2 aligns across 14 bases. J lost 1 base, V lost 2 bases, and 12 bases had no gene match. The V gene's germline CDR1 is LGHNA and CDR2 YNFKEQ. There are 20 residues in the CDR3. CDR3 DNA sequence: TGTGCCAGCAGCCAACACCACGGGACTAGCGGGAGTGGGGGCCAAGAGACCCAGTACTTC. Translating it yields CASSQHHGTSGSGGQETQYF.

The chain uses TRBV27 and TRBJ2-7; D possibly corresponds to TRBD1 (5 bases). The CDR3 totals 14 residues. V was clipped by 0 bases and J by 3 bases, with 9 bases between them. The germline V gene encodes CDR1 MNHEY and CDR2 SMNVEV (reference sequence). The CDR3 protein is CASSLSWGNYEQYF. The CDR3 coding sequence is TGTGCCAGCAGTTTATCGTGGGGCAACTACGAGCAGTACTTC.

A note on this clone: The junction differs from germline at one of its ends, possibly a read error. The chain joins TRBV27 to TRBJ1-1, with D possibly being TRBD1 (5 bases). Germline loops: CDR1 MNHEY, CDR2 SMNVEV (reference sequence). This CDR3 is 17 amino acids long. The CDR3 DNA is TGTGCCAGCAGTCCCCCCGTGACAGACCCAAGGAACGCTGAAGCTTTCTTT. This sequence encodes CASSPPVTDPRNAEAFF.